The rows below give T cell receptor beta chains drawn from one sample of a study of T-cell memory formation after mild COVID-19. TCRdb re-derived calls from the 5' RACE reads in MiXCR, one entry per CDR3 protein. In the table there are tens of thousands of distinct CDR3 sequences, around 15% of which are singletons. The sequenced sample consisted of PBMCs or a T cell subset sorted from them (not recorded which). These TCRs come from a man younger than 35 who had mild COVID-19 (a few samples of this study predate the infection). Cell type and time point are not known. The conserved cysteine and the conserved F or W are not part of the CDR3 here.

V gene	CDR3 protein
TRBV7-9	ASSFEPYEQY
TRBV12-3/TRBV12-4	ASRQGSSYNSPLH
TRBV28	ASSFEQGARTEAF
TRBV4-1	ASSQFGGELF
TRBV10-3	AISESAYEQY
TRBV20-1	SARDTRTGAYEQY
TRBV5-1	ASSLGQGRYYGYT
TRBV27	ASSLLAGTGELF
TRBV2	ASSEAQMALAGETQY
TRBV12-3/TRBV12-4	ASSLSGVLGQF
TRBV20-1	SAPTSGGANEQF
TRBV4-1	ASSQGGDTQY
TRBV4-3	ASSQDPLGSSGNTIY
TRBV20-1	SARFRGDHEQF
TRBV4-1	ASSQAVETDGEEQF
TRBV12-3/TRBV12-4	ASSPRKTGPYNEQF
TRBV6-5	ASSYSIPLQGGENEQF
TRBV7-9	ASSTTGTSGDGTDTQY
TRBV13	ASSPRWDTSGANVLT
TRBV6-5	ASSYLPPGANVLT
TRBV4-2	ASSLAGANVLT
TRBV15	ATSRRYTEAF
TRBV18	ASSLGQGEEQY
TRBV7-9	ASSWTSRTGELF
TRBV7-2	ASSARTASLYNEQF
TRBV7-9	ASSLTGPEQY
TRBV27	ASSFIGTDTQY
TRBV12-3/TRBV12-4	ASSSRITDTQY
TRBV5-1	ASSPELGTDTQY
TRBV20-1	SARSAADSSYNSPLH
TRBV4-3	ASSQERHNGFEQY
TRBV25-1	ASSRQQETQY
TRBV6-5	ASSYSPGDGTEAF
TRBV10-3	AISERGQGHNEQF
TRBV10-2	ATSRGHRETQY
TRBV24-1	ATSDPPSPYNEQF
TRBV6-2/TRBV6-3	ASSSGGQGDFQETQY
TRBV4-3	ASSQPTGEGFYGYT
TRBV10-3	AISDRGPAYNEQF
TRBV4-2	ASSTGTHNEQF
TRBV6-2/TRBV6-3	ASSRGYRGVGEQY
TRBV20-1	SAQPRQAPSYNEQF
TRBV7-2	ASSLRNTGELF
TRBV5-1	ASSLAGAGYGYT
TRBV7-8	ASSLSSGSLVYEQY
TRBV7-9	ASRPRGGMDEKLF
TRBV7-8	ASSLEAGGNGYT
TRBV5-1	ASRGAGQETQY
TRBV30	AWQGTYNEQF
TRBV7-2	ASSSPPNTEAF
TRBV12-3/TRBV12-4	ASSYGSNTGELF
TRBV3-1	ASSQEIAGGKADTQY
TRBV7-2	ASSSPGTTYEQY